A selection of T cell receptor beta chains follows, all from one sample in a study of PD-1 blockade in classical Hodgkin lymphoma. Sequenced by immunoSEQ multiplex PCR; TCRdb stores in-frame clones only, minus some. The table records some 45,000 clones, roughly 90% of them present only once. This specimen consisted of peripheral blood mononuclear cells (PBMCs), obtained at baseline. The receptors were sampled from a human donor with classical Hodgkin lymphoma. Both conserved end residues are part of each CDR3. A D gene is named only where the DNA matches it firmly. Where a row states a size, it is once, few, many or the class of an expanded clone; other rows omit it.

>TRBV2|14|TRBJ2-3|.|.
CASSGGESTDTQYF
TGTGCCAGCAGTGGAGGTGAGAGCACAGATACGCAGTATTTT
>TRBV9|15|TRBJ2-1|.|TRBD2
CASSPGGGRYNEQFF
TGTGCCAGCAGTCCGGGAGGCGGCCGGTACAATGAGCAGTTCTTC
>TRBV7-9|16|TRBJ1-2|.|TRBD1
CASSLPPGQGARGYTF
TGTGCCAGCAGCTTACCCCCGGGACAGGGGGCGCGTGGCTACACCTTC
>TRBV27|15|TRBJ1-4|once|TRBD1
CASSRNRGSNEKLFF
TGTGCCAGCAGTAGAAACAGGGGTTCCAATGAAAAACTGTTTTTT
>TRBV27|13|TRBJ2-3|.|.
CASRGQGPDTQYF
TGTGCCAGCAGGGGGCAGGGCCCAGATACGCAGTATTTT
>TRBV5-6|16|TRBJ2-1|once|TRBD1
CASSLFRQGAKYEQFF
TGTGCCAGCAGCTTGTTTCGACAGGGGGCGAAGTATGAGCAGTTCTTC
>TRBV7-9|13|TRBJ1-2|.|TRBD1
CASSLGTGPGYTF
TGTGCCAGCAGCTTAGGGACAGGCCCCGGCTACACCTTC
>TRBV28|15|TRBJ2-3|once|.
CASSDFDRPTDTQYF
TGTGCCAGCAGTGATTTTGACAGGCCCACAGATACGCAGTATTTT
>TRBV4-1|13|TRBJ2-7|.|.
CASSQVIGNEQYF
TGCGCCAGCAGCCAAGTCATAGGGAACGAGCAGTACTTC
>TRBV19|15|TRBJ2-2|.|TRBD2
CASRKGLADTGELFF
TGTGCCAGTAGGAAGGGACTAGCGGACACCGGGGAGCTGTTTTTT
>TRBV5-6|14|TRBJ2-5|.|.
CASSLGQVQETQYF
TGTGCCAGCAGCTTGGGGCAGGTACAAGAGACCCAGTACTTC
>TRBV27|13|TRBJ1-1|.|.
CASTSGGNTEAFF
TGTGCCAGCACCTCCGGGGGGAACACTGAAGCTTTCTTT
>TRBV27|18|TRBJ2-6|.|TRBD2
CASSKGTSGFSGANVLTF
TGTGCCAGCAGTAAAGGGACTAGCGGTTTCTCTGGGGCCAACGTCCTGACTTTC